Listed below are T cell receptor beta chains from one sample, sequenced in a study of T-cell reconstitution after alpha-beta-depleted transplantation in children. TCRdb used MiXCR to reprocess the PCR reads, holding one entry per CDR3 protein. The profile shows about 200,000 distinct CDR3 sequences, 5.5% to 7% of them singletons. The sample was PBMCs, taken before TCRalphabeta/CD19-depleted stem cell transplant. Source of these receptors: a girl in the first two years of life with combined immunodeficiency, due to receive a stem cell transplant. Both conserved end residues are part of each CDR3. Clone size is stated in some rows and not others, as once, few, many or a class when expanded.

CDR3: CASSRLEGVYYEQYF
V: TRBV7-9
size: many

CDR3: CSASRQGPTDTQYF
V: TRBV20-1
size: NA

CDR3: CASSSLTGTEEYGTEAFF
V: TRBV5-1
size: many

CDR3: CSAGEADTQYF
V: TRBV20-1
size: many

CDR3: CASSPDRSYTEAFF
V: TRBV18
size: many

CDR3: CSVVPRLGGSRETQYF
V: TRBV29-1
size: many

CDR3: CASSSASLYEQYF
V: TRBV7-9
size: NA

CDR3: CASSQESGGAVSGELFF
V: TRBV4-1
size: many

CDR3: CASSADRYFSYEQYF
V: TRBV11-2
size: many

CDR3: CASSIAGGAVYEQYF
V: TRBV19
size: few

CDR3: CASSFYGQAGQRYEQYF
V: TRBV27
size: many

CDR3: CSARDGTGGNTEAFF
V: TRBV20-1
size: few

CDR3: CASRYWPGQGAMNTEAFF
V: TRBV12-3/TRBV12-4
size: many

CDR3: CASSLDSLPLNTGELFF
V: TRBV11-2
size: many